These 8 T cell receptor beta chains originate from one sample sequenced in a study of human T cells and chemical hapten exposure. This sample's time point: pre-sensitization, week 0. Treatment in this sample: therapeutic diphenylcyclopropenone sensitization with weekly scalp DPC. Each CDR3 protein gets one entry after TCRdb re-called the RACE reads with MiXCR. Here the sample spans more than 75,000 distinct CDR3 sequences, around 9.5% being singletons. This specimen consisted of whole blood, obtained in connection with sensitization to the hapten diphenylcyclopropenone (DPC). The receptors come from a woman in her thirties or forties with alopecia areata. Some clones in this sample may be carry-over from other donors' samples.

This clonotype has ten or more counts. This sequence joins TRBV30 and TRBJ1-5, with D possibly TRBD1 on 5 matching bases. Trimming left V 5 bases short and J 6 bases short, with 11 bases between. Germline V lookup: CDR1 GTSNPN, CDR2 SVGIG (reference sequence). CDR3 length: 12 residues. The CDR3 loop reads CAWDTGTQPQHF. The CDR3 nucleotides read TGTGCCTGGGATACAGGAACTCAGCCCCAGCATTTT.

This clonotype was counted only a few times. The rearrangement links TRBV9 to TRBJ2-7; D is perhaps TRBD2 (6 bases). Germline V gene sequence: CDR1 SGDLS, CDR2 YYNGEE. CDR3 length: 13 residues. V lost 4 bases and J lost 5, with 13 bases in between. In nucleotides, the CDR3 is TGTGCCAGCAGCCCCGGGACTGCCAACGAGCAGTACTTC. This sequence encodes CASSPGTANEQYF.

This clonotype was picked up many times. The J gene is TRBJ1-4, the V gene TRBV5-5; D gene unclear. Germline assignment: CDR1 SGHKS and CDR2 YYEKEE (reference sequence). V lost 6 bases, J lost 0 bases, and 9 bases lay in between. This CDR3 comprises 14 residues. This CDR3 is CASTREATNEKLFF. CDR3 DNA: TGTGCCAGCACGCGGGAGGCAACTAATGAAAAACTGTTTTTT.

In this sample, this clonotype turned up many times. V and J are TRBV15 and TRBJ2-3; D unclear. Germline CDR1 reads LNHNV; CDR2 reads YYDKDF (reference sequence). Trimming shortened V by 4 bases and J by 6 bases, and 14 bases separated the two germline ends. The CDR3 contains 14 residues. The CDR3 bases are TGTGCCACCAGCAAACGCGGTGGTGGGGATACGCAGTATTTT. As protein: CATSKRGGGDTQYF.

Ten or more counts support this clonotype. The CDR3 DNA reads as TGTGCCAGCACTAGCTCGGGGACCGTAAACTATGGCTACACCTTC. It encodes CASTSSGTVNYGYTF. J is TRBJ1-2 and V is TRBV27; D may be TRBD1 (5 bases). The V end lost 7 bases, the J end lost 2 bases, and 17 bases lay between the germline ends. CDR3 size: 15 residues. CDR1 and CDR2 from the germline V gene are MNHEY and SMNVEV (reference sequence).

The table lists this clonotype with many counts. The V call is TRBV12-3 or TRBV12-4, the J call TRBJ1-1; the match to TRBD1 covers 10 bases. This CDR3 region has 14 residues. The junction had 5 bases not matched to a gene; V was cut back by 5 bases and J by 5 bases. CDR3 region: CASSKRGQGTEAFF. Here the CDR3 DNA reads TGTGCCAGCAGTAAAAGGGGACAGGGGACTGAAGCTTTCTTT.

In this sample, this clonotype turned up many times. The V gene is TRBV2, the J gene TRBJ2-3; 11 bases line up with TRBD2. CDR3 length: 15 amino acids. Germline-derived CDR1 and CDR2 are SNHLY and FYNNEI. J gave up 1 base and V 3 bases, and 0 bases lay outside the gene matches. CDR3 nucleotides: TGTGCCAGCAGTGAGACTAGCGGGGGCACAGATACGCAGTATTTT. Residues: CASSETSGGTDTQYF.

This clonotype has a count of ten or more. The chain carries TRBV15 and TRBJ2-2; 9 nucleotides match TRBD2. V shed 0 bases, J shed 4 bases, and the junction held 6 bases outside the gene matches. The CDR3 length is 17 residues. The germline V gene encodes CDR1 LNHNV and CDR2 YYDKDF (reference sequence). The CDR3 DNA follows: TGTGCCACCAGCAGAGAGGCGGGGGGGCCAGGCACCGGGGAGCTGTTTTTT. Translation gives CATSREAGGPGTGELFF.